The present entry profiles one T cell receptor beta chain with its context. There is no known antigen for this receptor. No per-base quality is available; no much larger clone lies one base away. With a median age of around 52 years (range about 20-80) and roughly 59% female, the healthy controls consisted of 20 blood donors whose buffy coats were used. Flow cytometry confirmed the purity of CD4+ and CD8+ cells that had been isolated by positive magnetic bead selection on an AutoMACS. Peripheral blood mononuclear cells were obtained using density gradient separation with Ficoll-Paque PLUS. DNA was extracted from CD4-enriched, CD8-enriched or PBMC samples with Nucleospin Tissue or Tissue XS kits and quantified with a Qubit 2.0 fluorometer. The germline V gene specifies MNHEY as CDR1 and SVGAGI as CDR2. The CDR3, cysteine through phenylalanine, is 13 amino acids long. Only CDR3 DNA remains: 39 bases, in frame from the first base. Compared with germline, V lacks 3 bases and J lacks 10 bases; bases without a gene match: 7.

The sample is drawn from a study of somatic mutations in cytotoxic T cells in rheumatoid arthritis (dated by TCRdb to 2016 to 2017). Background on the whole study: Some T-cell populations stained with V beta antibodies were sorted by flow on a FACSAria II or Sony SH800 to nearly 100% purity, with sorted V beta1+ cells additionally subjected to TCRB sequencing. To characterize clonality, the study used TCRB deep sequencing while asking whether somatic mutations are carried by expanded CD8+ T-cell clones in newly diagnosed, untreated rheumatoid arthritis. TCRB deep sequencing covered approximately 69 patients with rheumatoid arthritis along with 20 healthy controls. Patients and controls did not essentially differ in median age, which was nearly identical between the groups.

Here is what the overall study found, with its caveats: In about an eighth of the roughly 65 patients the largest CD8+ clone exceeded 20% of CD8+ cells, and several identical CD8+ TCRB sequences were shared between blood and synovial fluid. Viral specificity could not be ruled out by absence from virus-specific databases, and the antigen targets of the expanded CD8+ clones remained unknown. CD8+ T-cell clonality did not differ significantly between rheumatoid arthritis patients and age-matched healthy controls. In patients, CD8+ clonality rose with age (Spearman r ~ 0.53), which was not the case in healthy controls. The finding that TRBV07 was slightly underrepresented in patients was left unadjusted for multiple comparisons.

TCRB CDR3 sequencing used the immunoSEQ assay on genomic DNA. For the original study's pipeline: Analyses were restricted to productive TCRB rearrangements. A clone was defined by a unique TCRB CDR3 sequence, and clonality was computed as a productive clonality index based on Shannon entropy. Repertoire overlap between two samples was calculated from the template counts of each clone relative to total templates per sample. V-gene usage from TCRB sequencing and V-gene usage measured by flow cytometry were correlated (Spearman r of approximately 0.66). This is the immuneACCESS table as TCRdb keeps it, with only in-frame sequences that have V and J called. A part of the clones is gone; compared with another copy, unresolved V genes explain less than half, and the rest is unexplained. V and J calls and clone size are given by that table; D and trimming were obtained from the DNA. The sample profile shows about 25,000 clones; 82% of them were found once. The top ten constitute approximately 5.3% of the sample.

This receptor chain uses TRBV6-5 and TRBJ1-1; a stretch of 8 junction bases matches TRBD1. The TCR originated in a man aged 50 or older in good health. Source material: CD8+ T cells sorted from blood. The base sequence is TGTGCCAGCAGTTATCTCGGACAGGGCCTAGCTTTCTTT. It is translated as CASSYLGQGLAFF.